The 26 T cell receptor beta chains presented below share a single source sample, sequenced in a study of T cell responses to AZD1222 COVID-19 vaccine. Clones were sequenced by immunoSEQ multiplex PCR, and TCRdb holds only the in-frame ones, with some missing. Among roughly 160,000 clones listed, around 90% were seen once. The specimen comprised peripheral blood, sampled 28 days after the second AZD1222 dose. These TCRs come from an adult who received the AZD1222 COVID-19 vaccine.

J is TRBJ1-2 and V is TRBV2; 10 bases agree with TRBD1. Trimming removed 6 bases from V and 8 bases from J; junction bases left unmatched: 9. The germline V gene encodes CDR1 SNHLY and CDR2 FYNNEI. The CDR3 spans 14 residues. The CDR3 DNA reads as TGTGCCAGCAGCTCCGGGACAGGGGTAGGGGGCTACACCTTC. This encodes CASSSGTGVGGYTF. Combining the CDR3 with reference TRBV2 and TRBJ1-2 gives the whole variable domain EPEVTQTPSHQVTQMGQEVILRCVPISNHLYFYWYRQILGQKVEFLVSFYNNEISEKSEIFDDQFSVERPDGSNFTLKIRSTKLEDSAMYFCASSSGTGVGGYTFGSGTRLTVV.

The chain recombines TRBV6-1 with TRBJ2-1, with 9 bases that match TRBD1. The CDR3 length is 16 residues. V lost 5 bases to trimming and J lost 6 bases; unmatched junction nucleotides: 11. CDR1 is MNHNS, CDR2 SASEGT, per germline. In DNA, the CDR3 is TGTGCCAGCAGTCAAGGACAGGGGCGTATTTCCAATGAGCAGTTCTTC. Its translation: CASSQGQGRISNEQFF.

The chain combines TRBV27 with TRBJ1-5; D may be TRBD1 (5 bases). Germline lookup yields CDR1 MNHEY and CDR2 SMNVEV (reference sequence). The V end lost 6 bases, the J end lost 8 bases, and 14 bases lay between the germline ends. The CDR3 loop spans 13 amino acids. CDR3 in DNA: TGTGCCAGCAGCCCCCGGGGGAGCAAGCCCCAGCATTTT. This translates into CASSPRGSKPQHF.

The table lists this clone with a few counts. The J gene is TRBJ1-5, the V gene TRBV4-1, with a tentative D call TRBD1 (5 bases). With 1 base removed from V and 0 bases from J, the gap between germline ends came to 10 bases. Looked up from germline, CDR1 is MGHRA and CDR2 is YSYEKL. The CDR3 spans 16 residues. CDR3 residues: CASSQGDGDSNQPQHF. DNA of the CDR3: TGCGCCAGCAGCCAAGGGGACGGTGATAGCAATCAGCCCCAGCATTTT.

This clone was detected once. The chain has TRBV6-5 and TRBJ1-3; D perhaps matches TRBD1 (5 bases). CDR3 size: 14 residues. V was cut by 9 bases and J by 0 bases, with 12 bases left in between. CDR1 is MNHEY and CDR2 is SVGAGI in the germline V gene. Here the CDR3 reads CASQRGSSGNTIYF. The CDR3, as DNA: TGTGCCAGTCAGAGGGGAAGCTCTGGAAACACCATATATTTT.

This chain connects TRBV30 to TRBJ2-1; tentatively, D is TRBD1 (5 bases). The CDR3 is 16 residues long. V shed 3 bases and J shed 0 bases, with 15 bases lying between them. The germline gives CDR1 GTSNPN, CDR2 SVGIG (reference sequence). The CDR3 protein is CAWRASRQYSYNEQFF. The CDR3 bases are TGTGCCTGGAGGGCTTCCAGACAGTACTCCTACAATGAGCAGTTCTTC.

The J gene is TRBJ2-7, the V gene TRBV19; D might be TRBD1 (6 bases). Germline V CDR1 and CDR2: LNHDA, SQIVND (reference sequence). The CDR3 is 13 amino acids. Trimming took off 4 bases at V and 1 base at J, with 8 bases between the two ends. DNA of the CDR3: TGTGCCAGTAGTAAGGGACATTCCTACGAGCAGTACTTC. Encoded protein: CASSKGHSYEQYF. Together with reference TRBV19 and TRBJ2-7, the CDR3 gives the full variable domain: DGGITQSPKYLFRKEGQNVTLSCEQNLNHDAMYWYRQDPGQGLRLIYYSQIVNDFQKGDIAEGYSVSREKKESFPLTVTSAQKNPTAFYLCASSKGHSYEQYFGPGTRLTVT.

This clone has more than one count but fewer than ten. J is TRBJ2-7 and V is TRBV5-4; the D is unclear. The CDR3 has 11 residues. Trimming cost V 0 bases and J 5 bases, with 3 bases left between them. Germline V CDR1 and CDR2: SGHNT, YYREEE (reference sequence). The CDR3: CASSLENEQYF. The CDR3 coding sequence is TGTGCCAGCAGCTTGGAAAACGAGCAGTACTTC.

This clone was found a few times. The J gene is TRBJ1-1, the V gene TRBV9; D uncertain. V was clipped by 0 bases and J by 4 bases, with 13 bases between them. Germline V gene sequence: CDR1 SGDLS, CDR2 YYNGEE. The CDR3 is 15 amino acids. The CDR3 coding sequence is TGTGCCAGCAGCGTAGAGGTGGGGTTGAGCACTGAAGCTTTCTTT. The encoded protein is CASSVEVGLSTEAFF.

A single count supports this clone. This rearrangement joins TRBV18 to TRBJ1-6; D ambiguous. V was pared by 2 bases and J by 4 bases, with 6 bases between. The CDR3 totals 14 residues. Germline CDR1 and CDR2: KGHSH and LQKENI. CDR3 loop: CASSPSAYNSPLHF. The CDR3 nucleotides read TGTGCCAGCTCACCATCGGCTTATAATTCACCCCTCCACTTT.

This clone was detected only a few times. This rearrangement joins TRBV27 to TRBJ2-5; D call uncertain. V lost 2 bases to trimming and J lost 7 bases, with 17 bases between them. This CDR3 has 15 residues. CDR1 and CDR2 from the germline V gene are MNHEY and SMNVEV (reference sequence). CDR3 DNA sequence: TGTGCCAGCAGTTTAAACACCCCCTCCGTCAGGACCCAGTACTTC. Protein sequence: CASSLNTPSVRTQYF.

This chain connects TRBV12-3 or TRBV12-4 to TRBJ2-7; D gene ambiguous. V dropped 5 bases and J dropped 3 bases, with 8 bases sitting between them. There are 12 residues in the CDR3. For the CDR3, the DNA is TGTGCCAGCAGTCTTAGGGTCTACGAGCAGTACTTC. Translated: CASSLRVYEQYF.

The chain couples TRBV19 to TRBJ1-2; 11 nucleotides align to TRBD1. Germline-derived CDR1 and CDR2 are LNHDA and SQIVND (reference sequence). The CDR3 covers 16 residues. The junction had 9 bases not matched to a gene; V was cut back by 5 bases and J by 4 bases. CDR3 DNA sequence: TGTGCCAGTAGTGTTTCATATGGGACAGGGGGCTATGGCTACACCTTC. It translates to CASSVSYGTGGYGYTF.

V and J are TRBV9 and TRBJ1-3; 7 bases fit TRBD1. The germline V gene encodes CDR1 SGDLS and CDR2 YYNGEE. The CDR3 runs to 17 residues. V dropped 3 bases and J dropped 0; count of bases not matched to a gene: 9. In DNA form, the CDR3 reads TGTGCCAGCAGCGAAAATATCAGGGGGAGCTCTGGAAACACCATATATTTT. This gives the protein CASSENIRGSSGNTIYF.

The J gene is TRBJ2-7, the V gene TRBV10-3, with 10 bases aligning to TRBD1. This CDR3 is built from 13 residues. The V and J ends lost 7 bases and 3 bases, in that order; junction bases with no gene match: 3. CDR1 ENHRY and CDR2 SYGVKD come from the germline V gene. The CDR3 spells CAITRDRGYEQYF. CDR3 coding DNA: TGTGCCATCACCCGGGACAGGGGCTACGAGCAGTACTTC.

The CDR3 loop reads CASSQGPSTDTQYF. The CDR3 bases are TGTGCCAGTTCACAGGGACCTAGCACAGATACGCAGTATTTT. The chain is built from TRBV19 and TRBJ2-3; tentatively, D is TRBD1 (6 bases). Germline V lookup: CDR1 LNHDA, CDR2 SQIVND (reference sequence). The CDR3 totals 14 residues. V lost 8 bases to trimming and J lost 0 bases, with 12 bases between them.

This clone was seen just once. The chain recombines TRBV6-2 or TRBV6-3 with TRBJ2-1, with D possibly matching TRBD1 (5 bases). Germline lookup yields CDR1 MNHEY and CDR2 SVGEGT. V was cut by 5 bases and J by 3 bases, with 17 bases left in between. The CDR3 runs 16 residues. CDR3 protein: CASSPRGRRSYNEQFF. The CDR3 DNA reads TGTGCCAGCAGTCCAAGGGGTAGAAGGAGCTACAATGAGCAGTTCTTC.

This clone was counted once. The chain is built from TRBV5-4 and TRBJ2-6; no clear D. Deletions cut 2 bases from V and 0 bases from J, with 6 bases between. Germline assignment: CDR1 SGHNT and CDR2 YYREEE (reference sequence). The CDR3 contains 15 residues. In DNA form, the CDR3 reads TGTGCCAGCAGCTTTGGTGGCTCTGGGGCCAACGTCCTGACTTTC. This translates into CASSFGGSGANVLTF.

The chain employs TRBV12-3 or TRBV12-4 and TRBJ2-1; no definite D call. The CDR3 length is 13 residues. V lost 1 base to trimming and J lost 10 bases, with 11 bases between them. CDR3: CASSLEGRAEQFF. CDR3 in DNA: TGTGCCAGCAGTTTAGAAGGACGGGCCGAGCAGTTCTTC.

The chain carries TRBV7-2 and TRBJ2-7; D not resolved. Trimming shortened V by 1 base and J by 7 bases, and 11 bases separated the two germline ends. From germline, CDR1 is SGHTA and CDR2 FQGNSA. The CDR3 contains 13 residues. The CDR3 DNA reads as TGTGCCAGCAGCTTAGAATCCAGCATGGAGCAGTACTTC. Its translation is CASSLESSMEQYF.

The chain links TRBV6-5 to TRBJ1-1; TRBD1 might be the D (5 bases). The CDR3 has 14 amino acids. Germline loops: CDR1 MNHEY, CDR2 SVGAGI. The V gene lost 6 bases and the J gene lost 0 bases, with 11 bases spanning the gap. The CDR3 here is CASRDDSLNTEAFF. Written as DNA, the CDR3 is TGTGCCAGCAGGGATGACAGCCTGAACACTGAAGCTTTCTTT.

The chain carries TRBV5-6 and TRBJ2-2, with unresolved D. Germline assignment: CDR1 SGHDT and CDR2 YYEEEE. The V end was cut by 1 base, the J end by 0 bases, with 10 bases between. The CDR3 loop spans 16 amino acids. The DNA of the CDR3 is TGTGCCAGCAGCTTGAGGGCCGGTTCGAACACCGGGGAGCTGTTTTTT. Residues: CASSLRAGSNTGELFF.

The V gene is TRBV4-1, the J gene TRBJ2-1, with TRBD2 identical over 7 bases. Per the germline V gene, CDR1 is MGHRA and CDR2 is YSYEKL. V shed 3 bases, J shed 11 bases, and the junction held 13 bases outside the gene matches. The CDR3 sequence is 15 residues long. The DNA of the CDR3 is TGCGCCAGCAGCCAGGCCTTGGGGGGGGGACCTAAGCAGTTCTTC. This sequence encodes CASSQALGGGPKQFF.

The rearrangement links TRBV4-3 to TRBJ1-6, with 7 bases identical to TRBD1. This CDR3 contains 17 residues. Germline V gene data show CDR1 as LGHNA and CDR2 as YSLEER. Trimming took 2 bases from V and 9 from J; bases not matched to a gene: 13. CDR3 sequence reads: CASSQHTLRQGGSPLHF. CDR3 in DNA: TGCGCCAGCAGCCAACATACCCTTCGGCAGGGGGGTTCACCCCTCCACTTT.

The chain recombines TRBV4-3 with TRBJ1-2, with 8 bases fitting TRBD1. Germline-derived CDR1 and CDR2 are LGHNA and YSLEER. Germline trimming cut 4 bases from V and 4 bases from J; bases unmatched to any gene: 5. The CDR3 covers 14 residues. CDR3 nucleotide sequence: TGCGCCAGCAGCCCCGGGACAGGCGCCTATGGCTACACCTTC. It specifies CASSPGTGAYGYTF.

The chain is built from TRBV10-3 and TRBJ1-1; D not certain. Germline V lookup: CDR1 ENHRY, CDR2 SYGVKD. The CDR3 consists of 13 residues. V was pared by 7 bases and J by 0 bases, with 9 bases between. The CDR3 DNA is TGTGCCATCAATACAAACCTGAACACTGAAGCTTTCTTT. This codes for CAINTNLNTEAFF.